This is a list of T cell receptor beta chains from one sample in a study of control samples from healthy donors and cancer patients. The method was immunoSEQ multiplex PCR; TCRdb's version includes in-frame clones alone and lacks a portion of them. The data hold 55,000 to 75,000 clones, with more than 70% observed a single time. The sequencing input was PBMCs. Receptors were obtained from a woman aged 50 to 65 with head and neck cancer. CDR3s include the opening cysteine and the closing phenylalanine or tryptophan.

V	CDR3
TRBV29-1	CSVDKDRNTIYF
TRBV29-1	CSVGAHTEAFF
TRBV5-1	CASSRDGDPNTEAFF
TRBV5-1	CASSVDTPNTGELFF
TRBV4-2	CASSQDRGGANTGELFF
TRBV19	CASTPSLAGAGANVLTF
TRBV4-3	CASSQDRGSGANVLTF
TRBV28	CASSRGQGLYSPLHF
TRBV15	CATRSYGTGGEKLFF
TRBV6-4	CASSDSGGTSDEQFF
TRBV7-2	CASSLRNRVYEQYF
TRBV6-4	CASSEAGGPSDTQYF
TRBV28	CASQGGYQPQHF
TRBV24-1	CATSDPSGGYNEQFF
TRBV2	CASREEGLGNSPLHF
TRBV5-4	CASSFAGPGGHNQPQHF
TRBV5-4	CASSLAGQSRSGNTIYF
TRBV6-5	CASMRQGRAGNTIYF
TRBV5-1	CASFSTGADTQYF
TRBV13	CASSFTGASEAFF
TRBV6-5	CASRWLAGSTDTQYF
TRBV6-6	CASSQRTGLSGANVLTF
TRBV19	CASSIVQQYYGYTF
TRBV5-1	CASSLEVTGSGNTIYF
TRBV6-2/TRBV6-3	CASSSGLAGFQFF
TRBV6-1	CASSEGRGQPQHF
TRBV6-6	CASSRQRTDTQYF
TRBV2	CASSGPREGWNQETQYF
TRBV9	CASSVATANAPLHF
TRBV5-1	CASSIRLAGGQETQYF
TRBV4-1	CASSSILGGGVGNNQPQHF
TRBV28	CASRGQGTNYEQYF
TRBV27	CASSLWVQGPGELFF
TRBV10-3	CAISESLYIQYF
TRBV19	CASSIGLADYNEQFF
TRBV5-1	CASSLGGGGQETQYF
TRBV5-1	CASSLEGGQRQNYGYTF
TRBV6-5	CASSTTGGMAEAFF